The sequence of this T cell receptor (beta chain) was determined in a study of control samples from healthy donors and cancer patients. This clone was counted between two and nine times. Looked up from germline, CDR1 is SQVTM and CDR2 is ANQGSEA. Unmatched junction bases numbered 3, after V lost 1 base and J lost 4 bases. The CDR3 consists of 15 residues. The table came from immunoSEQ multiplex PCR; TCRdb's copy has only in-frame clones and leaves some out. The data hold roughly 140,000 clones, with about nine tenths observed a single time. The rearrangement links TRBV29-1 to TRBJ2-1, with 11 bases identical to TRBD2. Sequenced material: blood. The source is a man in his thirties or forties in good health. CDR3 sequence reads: CSVEGSSGGYNEQFF. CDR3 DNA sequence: TGCAGCGTTGAAGGGTCTAGCGGGGGGTACAATGAGCAGTTCTTC.